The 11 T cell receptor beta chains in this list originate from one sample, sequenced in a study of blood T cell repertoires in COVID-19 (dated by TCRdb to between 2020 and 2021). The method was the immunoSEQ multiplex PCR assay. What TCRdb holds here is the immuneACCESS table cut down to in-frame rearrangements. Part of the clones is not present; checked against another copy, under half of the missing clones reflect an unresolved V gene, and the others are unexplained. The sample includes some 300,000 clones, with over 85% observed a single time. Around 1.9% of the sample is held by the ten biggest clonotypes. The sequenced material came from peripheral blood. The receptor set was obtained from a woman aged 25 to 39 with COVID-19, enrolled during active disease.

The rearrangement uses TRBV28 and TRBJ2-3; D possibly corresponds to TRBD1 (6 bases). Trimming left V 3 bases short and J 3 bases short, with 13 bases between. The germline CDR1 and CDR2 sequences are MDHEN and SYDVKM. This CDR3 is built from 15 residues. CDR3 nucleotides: TGTGCCAGCAGTTTTGGGACATTGGTAACAGATACGCAGTATTTT. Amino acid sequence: CASSFGTLVTDTQYF.

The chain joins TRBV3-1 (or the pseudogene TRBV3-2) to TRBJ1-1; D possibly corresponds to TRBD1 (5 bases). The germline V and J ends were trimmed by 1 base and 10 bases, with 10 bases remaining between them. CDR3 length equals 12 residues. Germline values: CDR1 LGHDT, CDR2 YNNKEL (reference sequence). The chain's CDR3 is CASSQGDRSAFF. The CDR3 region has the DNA TGTGCCAGCAGCCAAGGTGACAGATCAGCTTTCTTT.

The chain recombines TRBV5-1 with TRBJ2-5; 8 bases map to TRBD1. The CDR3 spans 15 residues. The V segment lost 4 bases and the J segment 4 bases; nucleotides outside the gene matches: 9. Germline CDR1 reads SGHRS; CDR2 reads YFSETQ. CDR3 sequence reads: CASSPGTGRGETQYF. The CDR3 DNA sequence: TGCGCCAGCAGCCCCGGGACAGGCCGGGGAGAGACCCAGTACTTC.

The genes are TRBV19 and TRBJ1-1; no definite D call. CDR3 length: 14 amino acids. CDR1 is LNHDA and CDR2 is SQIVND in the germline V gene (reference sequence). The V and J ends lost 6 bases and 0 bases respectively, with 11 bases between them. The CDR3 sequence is CASRSGSMNTEAFF. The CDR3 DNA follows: TGTGCCAGTAGATCTGGGAGCATGAACACTGAAGCTTTCTTT.

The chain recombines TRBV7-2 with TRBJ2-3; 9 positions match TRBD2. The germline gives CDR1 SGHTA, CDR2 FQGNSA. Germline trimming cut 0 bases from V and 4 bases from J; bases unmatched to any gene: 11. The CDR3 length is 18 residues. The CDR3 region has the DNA TGTGCCAGCAGCTTAGCTTCTTCCGCGGGGGGGGGTCCAGATACGCAGTATTTT. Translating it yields CASSLASSAGGGPDTQYF.

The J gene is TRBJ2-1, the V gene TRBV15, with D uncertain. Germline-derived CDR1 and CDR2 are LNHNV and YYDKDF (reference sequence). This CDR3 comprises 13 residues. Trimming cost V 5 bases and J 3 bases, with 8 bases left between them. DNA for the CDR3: TGTGCCACCAGCTTTGACTTCTACAATGAGCAGTTCTTC. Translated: CATSFDFYNEQFF.

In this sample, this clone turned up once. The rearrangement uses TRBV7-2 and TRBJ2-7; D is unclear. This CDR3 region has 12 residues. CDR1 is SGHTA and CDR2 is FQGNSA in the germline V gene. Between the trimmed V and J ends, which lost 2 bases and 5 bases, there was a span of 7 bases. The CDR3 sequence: CASSLTVNEQYF. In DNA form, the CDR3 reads TGTGCCAGCAGCTTAACGGTCAACGAGCAGTACTTC.

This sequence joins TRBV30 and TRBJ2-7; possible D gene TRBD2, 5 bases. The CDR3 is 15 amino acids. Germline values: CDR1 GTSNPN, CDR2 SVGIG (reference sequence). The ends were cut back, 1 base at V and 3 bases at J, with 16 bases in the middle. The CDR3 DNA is TGTGCCTGGAGTGCCACCCTCGGGGTCAGCTACGAGCAGTACTTC. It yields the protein CAWSATLGVSYEQYF. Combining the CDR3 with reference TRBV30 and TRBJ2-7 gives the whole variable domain SQTIHQWPATLVQPVGSPLSLECTVEGTSNPNLYWYRQAAGRGLQLLFYSVGIGQISSEVPQNLSASRPQDRQFILSSKKLLLSDSGFYLCAWSATLGVSYEQYFGPGTRLTVT.

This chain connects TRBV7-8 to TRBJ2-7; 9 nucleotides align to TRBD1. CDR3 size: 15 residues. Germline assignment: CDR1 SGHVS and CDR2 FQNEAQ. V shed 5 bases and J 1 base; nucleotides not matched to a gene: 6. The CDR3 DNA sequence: TGTGCCAGCAGCGCGTCCGGGACAGGGTCCTACGAGCAGTACTTC. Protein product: CASSASGTGSYEQYF.

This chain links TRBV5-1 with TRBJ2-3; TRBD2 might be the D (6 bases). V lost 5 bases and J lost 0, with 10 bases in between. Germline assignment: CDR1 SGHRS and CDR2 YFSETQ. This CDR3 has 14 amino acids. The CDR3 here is CASSSGTSTDTQYF. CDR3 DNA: TGCGCCAGCAGTTCCGGGACTAGCACAGATACGCAGTATTTT.

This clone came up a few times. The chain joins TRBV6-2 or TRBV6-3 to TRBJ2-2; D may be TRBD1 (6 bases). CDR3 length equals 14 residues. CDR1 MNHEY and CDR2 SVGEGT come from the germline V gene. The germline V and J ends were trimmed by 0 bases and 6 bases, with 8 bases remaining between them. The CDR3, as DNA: TGTGCCAGCAGTTACTCGGGGGCCTCCGGGGAGCTGTTTTTT. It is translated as CASSYSGASGELFF.